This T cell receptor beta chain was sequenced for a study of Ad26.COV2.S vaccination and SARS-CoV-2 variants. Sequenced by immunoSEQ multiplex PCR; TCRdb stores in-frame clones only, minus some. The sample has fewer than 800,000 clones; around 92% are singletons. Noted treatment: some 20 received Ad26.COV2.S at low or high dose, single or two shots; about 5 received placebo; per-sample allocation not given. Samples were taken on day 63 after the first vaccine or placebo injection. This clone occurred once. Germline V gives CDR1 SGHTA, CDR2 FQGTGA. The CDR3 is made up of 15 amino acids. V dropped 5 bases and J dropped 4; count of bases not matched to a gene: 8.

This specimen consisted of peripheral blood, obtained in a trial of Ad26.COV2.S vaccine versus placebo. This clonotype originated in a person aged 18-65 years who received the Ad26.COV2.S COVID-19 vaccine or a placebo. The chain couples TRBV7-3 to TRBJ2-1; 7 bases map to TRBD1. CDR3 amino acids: CASSRDRARYNEQFF. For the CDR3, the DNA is TGTGCCAGCAGCCGCGACAGGGCCCGATACAATGAGCAGTTCTTC.